This entry is about one TCR beta chain. Its antigen is undetermined. PCR was performed using 60 Vbeta and 13 Jbeta primers. Sequencing used immunoSEQ multiplex PCR; TCRdb keeps in-frame clones, though not all of them. Among 100,000 to 120,000 clones listed, around 85% were seen once. The sample is drawn from a study of cytomegalovirus exposure and HLA in healthy donors. Study-level information: Falling in the Caucasian-associated ancestry cluster were about 82% of around 370 genotyped donors. Study conclusions and caveats: More clonal expansion characterized HLA-associated TCR beta chains than equally common others in a later analysis.

This CDR3 comprises 12 residues. Germline V gene lookup returns CDR1 MNHEY and CDR2 SVGAGI. V lost 7 bases to trimming and J lost 5 bases, with 12 bases between them. At sampling all donors were nominally healthy, likely with unrecorded immune exposures. The source of this sequence is a young man in good health and CMV-seropositive. The sequenced sample was PBMCs. The chain links TRBV6-5 to TRBJ2-7; a possible D gene is TRBD2 (7 bases). In nucleotides, the CDR3 is TGTGCCAGCATGGGGGGGGGCAACGAGCAGTACTTC. The encoded protein is CASMGGGNEQYF.